Presented here are 32 T cell receptor beta chains from one specimen sequenced in a study of Ad26.COV2.S vaccination and SARS-CoV-2 variants. Libraries were prepared by immunoSEQ multiplex PCR; TCRdb keeps only in-frame clonotypes and omits some of them. The table shows 300,000 to 350,000 clones, with roughly 90% occurring only once. The treatment denotes: some 20 received Ad26.COV2.S at low or high dose, single or two shots; about 5 received placebo; per-sample allocation not given. Specimen acquisition occurred on day 63 following the initial vaccine or placebo injection. The specimen comprised peripheral blood, sampled in a trial of Ad26.COV2.S vaccine versus placebo. These receptors all stem from a person aged 18 to 65 who received the Ad26.COV2.S COVID-19 vaccine or a placebo.

This chain uses TRBV27 with TRBJ1-6; 11 nucleotides line up with TRBD1. Germline lookup yields CDR1 MNHEY and CDR2 SMNVEV (reference sequence). V trimming: 3 bases; J trimming: 10 bases; junction bases outside the gene matches: 2. The CDR3 runs to 14 residues. CDR3 nucleotide sequence: TGTGCCAGCAGTTTGGGGACAGGGGGATCACCCCTCCACTTT. Protein sequence: CASSLGTGGSPLHF.

V and J are TRBV27 and TRBJ2-7, with 9 bases fitting TRBD1. V gave up 6 bases and J gave up 1 base; unmatched junction bases: 7. Per the germline V gene, CDR1 is MNHEY and CDR2 is SMNVEV (reference sequence). The CDR3 is made up of 15 amino acids. The CDR3 reads CASRITGTGSYEQYF. For the CDR3, the DNA is TGTGCCAGCAGAATAACCGGGACAGGGTCCTACGAGCAGTACTTC.

The chain uses TRBV4-2 and TRBJ2-4, with 10 bases lining up with TRBD2. V dropped 0 bases and J dropped 0; count of bases not matched to a gene: 14. Germline-derived CDR1 and CDR2 are LGHNA and YNFKEQ. CDR3 size: 21 residues. DNA for the CDR3: TGTGCCAGCAGCCAAGATCTATCCCGGGTAGCGGGGGGTGGAGCCAAAAACATTCAGTACTTC. Protein product: CASSQDLSRVAGGGAKNIQYF.

The CDR3 is CASSFRTQNTGELFF. In nucleotides, the CDR3 is TGTGCCAGCAGCTTCCGGACTCAAAACACCGGGGAGCTGTTTTTT. This chain links TRBV7-8 with TRBJ2-2; D may be TRBD2 (5 bases). The CDR3 contains 15 residues. V dropped 3 bases and J dropped 2 bases, with 10 bases sitting between them. CDR1 is SGHVS and CDR2 is FQNEAQ in the germline V gene.

The chain uses TRBV5-4 and TRBJ2-7, with D possibly being TRBD1 (5 bases). The CDR3 is 12 residues long. Trimming stripped 0 bases from V and 6 bases from J, with 7 bases between. CDR1 is SGHNT and CDR2 is YYREEE in the germline V gene (reference sequence). The DNA for the CDR3 is TGTGCCAGCAGCTTGGCAGGGCCCGAGCAGTACTTC. This codes for CASSLAGPEQYF.

The rearrangement uses TRBV6-2 or TRBV6-3 and TRBJ2-2, with 7 nucleotides matching TRBD1. The CDR3 contains 15 residues. Unmatched junction bases numbered 9, after V lost 6 bases and J lost 5 bases. CDR1 MNHEY and CDR2 SVGEGT come from the germline V gene. The CDR3: CASSTQGSVTGELFF. CDR3 in DNA: TGTGCCAGCAGCACACAGGGGTCGGTTACCGGGGAGCTGTTTTTT.

This clone was detected a few times. This chain joins TRBV6-2 or TRBV6-3 and TRBJ2-1; the D is unclear. The CDR3 loop spans 12 amino acids. The V gene lost 5 bases and the J gene lost 6 bases, with 8 bases spanning the gap. Germline V gives CDR1 MNHEY, CDR2 SVGEGT. The CDR3 is CASSRPVNEQFF. DNA of the CDR3: TGTGCCAGCAGTCGACCAGTCAATGAGCAGTTCTTC.

This clone was seen a few times. The J gene is TRBJ1-4, the V gene TRBV7-2, with 8 bases identical to TRBD1. This CDR3 spans 15 amino acids. V trimming: 4 bases; J trimming: 7 bases; junction bases outside the gene matches: 8. From germline, CDR1 is SGHTA and CDR2 FQGNSA. CDR3 loop: CASSWTGRRGEKLFF. CDR3 nucleotide sequence: TGTGCCAGCAGCTGGACAGGGAGGAGGGGTGAAAAACTGTTTTTT. Full variable domain (missing parts from reference TRBV7-2 and TRBJ1-4): GAGVSQSPSNKVTEKGKDVELRCDPISGHTALYWYRQSLGQGLEFLIYFQGNSAPDKSGLPSDRFSAERTGGSVSTLTIQRTQQEDSAVYLCASSWTGRRGEKLFFGSGTQLSVL.

The rearrangement joins TRBV6-5 to TRBJ1-2, with 9 bases identical to TRBD1. Germline CDR1 reads MNHEY; CDR2 reads SVGAGI. V gave up 6 bases and J gave up 1 base; unmatched junction bases: 3. The CDR3 contains 14 residues. The CDR3 region has the DNA TGTGCCAGCAGCGCGGACAGGGGTAACTATGGCTACACCTTC. Its protein is CASSADRGNYGYTF.

The rearrangement joins TRBV6-5 to TRBJ2-3; D gene ambiguous. Germline V CDR1 and CDR2: MNHEY, SVGAGI. Trimming pared 7 bases from V and 6 bases from J, leaving 8 bases between. CDR3 size: 11 residues. The CDR3 loop reads CASKRVDTQYF. As DNA, the CDR3 is TGTGCCAGCAAACGGGTGGATACGCAGTATTTT.

This chain uses TRBV4-1 with TRBJ2-2, with TRBD2 identical over 7 bases. V lost 1 base to trimming and J lost 10 bases; unmatched junction nucleotides: 3. The CDR3 extends over 13 amino acids. CDR1 MGHRA and CDR2 YSYEKL come from the germline V gene. CDR3 nucleotide sequence: TGCGCCAGCAGCCAAGTCCGGGGGGAGGAGCTGTTTTTT. It translates to CASSQVRGEELFF.

J is TRBJ1-2 and V is TRBV19, with D maybe TRBD1 (5 bases). This CDR3 has 15 amino acids. Trimming removed 7 bases from V and 5 bases from J, with 20 bases in between. Germline CDR1 and CDR2: LNHDA and SQIVND (reference sequence). The CDR3 DNA is TGTGCCAGTACCCCGAATCGGGGGATTGAGTATGGCTACACCTTC. This codes for CASTPNRGIEYGYTF.

The chain's CDR3 is CASSAGQIQETQYF. CDR3 DNA sequence: TGTGCCAGCAGCGCAGGACAGATCCAAGAGACCCAGTACTTC. The rearrangement links TRBV5-4 to TRBJ2-5, with D possibly being TRBD1 (6 bases). Germline V gene data show CDR1 as SGHNT and CDR2 as YYREEE (reference sequence). The CDR3 has 14 residues. V lost 4 bases and J lost 1, with 11 bases in between.

The rearrangement links TRBV25-1 to TRBJ1-5; D may be TRBD1 (6 bases). The CDR3 sequence is 13 residues long. Trimming cost V 9 bases and J 2 bases, with 11 bases left between them. Germline V gene data show CDR1 as MGHDK and CDR2 as SYGVNS. CDR3 nucleotides: TGTGCCAGTACAGGGCAGGGCAATCAGCCCCAGCATTTT. Translated, it gives CASTGQGNQPQHF.

V usage is TRBV28 and J usage is TRBJ1-5; TRBD1 is a possible D gene (5 bases). Germline CDR1 is MDHEN and CDR2 is SYDVKM. The CDR3 has 15 amino acids. Trimming took off 7 bases at V and 1 base at J, with 14 bases between the two ends. CDR3 nucleotide sequence: TGTGCCAGCATGACAGACCGAACCAGCAATCAGCCCCAGCATTTT. As protein: CASMTDRTSNQPQHF. Full variable domain (missing parts from reference TRBV28 and TRBJ1-5): DVKVTQSSRYLVKRTGEKVFLECVQDMDHENMFWYRQDPGLGLRLIYFSYDVKMKEKGDIPEGYSVSREKKERFSLILESASTNQTSMYLCASMTDRTSNQPQHFGDGTRLSIL.

V and J are TRBV6-5 and TRBJ1-1; D is undetermined. The length of the CDR3 is 14 residues. Germline V lookup: CDR1 MNHEY, CDR2 SVGAGI. The V gene lost 2 bases and the J gene lost 8 bases, with 15 bases spanning the gap. The CDR3 here is CASSYDGLRPEAFF. The CDR3 bases are TGTGCCAGCAGTTACGACGGGCTCCGGCCAGAAGCTTTCTTT.

The chain recombines TRBV4-1 with TRBJ1-4; no clear D. The V end was cut by 0 bases, the J end by 5 bases, with 16 bases between. The CDR3 consists of 17 residues. Germline V gene data show CDR1 as MGHRA and CDR2 as YSYEKL. The CDR3 nucleotides read TGCGCCAGCAGCCAAGAGGGCAGCCCGCTTTGGAATGAAAAACTGTTTTTT. Its translation: CASSQEGSPLWNEKLFF.

In its sample, this clone was seen once. J is TRBJ2-6 and V is TRBV18, with 7 positions matching TRBD1. The CDR3 covers 18 residues. The germline CDR1 and CDR2 sequences are KGHSH and LQKENI. J lost 0 bases, V lost 2 bases, and 7 bases had no gene match. DNA of the CDR3: TGTGCCAGCTCACCAAGACAGGGAACTGGCTCTGGGGCCAACGTCCTGACTTTC. It codes for CASSPRQGTGSGANVLTF.

The chain is built from TRBV19 and TRBJ1-6; TRBD1 aligns across 7 bases. Germline-derived CDR1 and CDR2 are LNHDA and SQIVND (reference sequence). The CDR3 contains 15 residues. V shed 6 bases, J shed 4 bases, and the junction held 6 bases outside the gene matches. Here the CDR3 DNA reads TGTGCCAGTAGGCTACCGGGACAGTATAATTCACCCCTCCACTTT. Translating it yields CASRLPGQYNSPLHF.

The V call is TRBV28, the J call TRBJ2-3, with D perhaps matching TRBD1 (5 bases). Looked up from germline, CDR1 is MDHEN and CDR2 is SYDVKM. The length of the CDR3 is 15 residues. V gave up 4 bases and J gave up 7 bases, with 18 bases separating them. CDR3 protein: CASSSPGLPRNTQYF. The DNA of the CDR3 is TGTGCCAGCAGTTCCCCAGGGTTACCTAGGAATACGCAGTATTTT.

The chain is built from TRBV6-5 and TRBJ2-3; D gene ambiguous. This CDR3 has 13 amino acids. The germline V and J ends were trimmed by 0 bases and 7 bases, with 8 bases remaining between them. CDR1 MNHEY and CDR2 SVGAGI come from the germline V gene. The CDR3 sequence: CASSYSSDYTQYF. The CDR3 DNA follows: TGTGCCAGCAGTTACTCGTCGGATTATACGCAGTATTTT.

The V and J genes are TRBV15 and TRBJ2-1, with D hard to call. CDR1 LNHNV and CDR2 YYDKDF come from the germline V gene (reference sequence). The CDR3 has 16 residues. V was trimmed by 5 bases and J by 2 bases, leaving 16 bases between them. Written as DNA, the CDR3 is TGTGCCACCAGCCCCGCGTTTACGGGCGCCTACAATGAGCAGTTCTTC. Protein product: CATSPAFTGAYNEQFF.

The chain combines TRBV5-1 with TRBJ1-3; unclear D gene. The CDR3 is 15 residues long. Trimming removed 2 bases at V and 4 bases at J, with 13 bases between. The germline V gene encodes CDR1 SGHRS and CDR2 YFSETQ. CDR3 bases: TGCGCCAGCAGCTTAGAAGGATCTGCAGGAAACACCATATATTTT. This translates into CASSLEGSAGNTIYF.

The rearrangement uses TRBV7-9 and TRBJ1-2; 7 bases fit TRBD1. Unmatched junction bases numbered 11, after V lost 6 bases and J lost 4 bases. The CDR3 contains 15 residues. From germline, CDR1 is SEHNR and CDR2 FQNEAQ (reference sequence). The CDR3 region has the DNA TGTGCCAGCAGACGAACCGGACAGGCGGCCTATGGCTACACCTTC. Translated: CASRRTGQAAYGYTF. Looking up the rest from reference TRBV7-9 and TRBJ1-2 gives the full variable domain: DTGVSQNPRHKITKRGQNVTFRCDPISEHNRLYWYRQTLGQGPEFLTYFQNEAQLEKSRLLSDRFSAERPKGSFSTLEIQRTEQGDSAMYLCASRRTGQAAYGYTFGSGTRLTVV.

The chain carries TRBV5-4 and TRBJ2-2; D may correspond to TRBD1 or TRBD2 (6 bases each). The CDR3 is 15 residues long. With 0 bases removed from V and 5 bases from J, the gap between germline ends came to 11 bases. The germline gives CDR1 SGHNT, CDR2 YYREEE (reference sequence). CDR3 in amino acids: CASSLEGGGTGELFF. As DNA, the CDR3 is TGTGCCAGCAGCTTGGAGGGGGGCGGAACCGGGGAGCTGTTTTTT.

V is TRBV7-6 and J is TRBJ2-3, with 14 bases aligning to TRBD2. Per the germline V gene, CDR1 is SGHVS and CDR2 is FNYEAQ. V dropped 1 base and J dropped 0; count of bases not matched to a gene: 9. The length of the CDR3 is 20 residues. This CDR3 is CASSLGGLAGVTSSTDTQYF. The CDR3 DNA follows: TGTGCCAGCAGCTTAGGGGGACTAGCGGGAGTAACCTCTAGCACAGATACGCAGTATTTT.

The V and J genes are TRBV11-3 and TRBJ2-3; no clear D gene. The V gene's germline CDR1 is SGHNT and CDR2 YENEEA. Trimming cost V 1 base and J 9 bases, with 11 bases left between them. This CDR3 comprises 13 residues. CDR3 bases: TGTGCCAGCAGCTTAGGGTCTTTGGAGACGCAGTATTTT. It encodes CASSLGSLETQYF.

This clone has only a few counts. This chain links TRBV6-2 or TRBV6-3 with TRBJ1-1; TRBD1 matches 8 bases. The germline V gene has CDR1 MNHEY and CDR2 SVGEGT. The CDR3 has 19 residues. The J segment lost 4 bases and the V segment lost 6 bases, leaving 22 bases of the junction unmatched. The CDR3, as DNA: TGTGCCAGCAGCCTCCCTGGGGTCGGACAGGGAGGCCTCGGCACTGAAGCTTTCTTT. This gives the protein CASSLPGVGQGGLGTEAFF.

In this sample, this clone turned up once. J is TRBJ1-1 and V is TRBV9; maybe TRBD1 (6 bases). Germline assignment: CDR1 SGDLS and CDR2 YYNGEE. The CDR3 runs 14 residues. V was cut by 1 base and J by 1 base, with 8 bases left in between. The CDR3 region is CASSVRGTNTEAFF. CDR3 DNA sequence: TGTGCCAGCAGCGTAAGGGGGACGAACACTGAAGCTTTCTTT. The full variable domain, completed using reference TRBV9 and TRBJ1-1, is DSGVTQTPKHLITATGQRVTLRCSPRSGDLSVYWYQQSLDQGLQFLIQYYNGEERAKGNILERFSAQQFPDLHSELNLSSLELGDSALYFCASSVRGTNTEAFFGQGTRLTVV.

The V and J genes are TRBV5-5 and TRBJ1-4; D not resolved. CDR3 length: 15 residues. Germline assignment: CDR1 SGHKS and CDR2 YYEKEE (reference sequence). Deletions cut 1 base from V and 1 base from J, with 8 bases between. CDR3 nucleotide sequence: TGTGCCAGCAGCTTGTCGTGGGTAACTAATGAAAAACTGTTTTTT. Its protein product is CASSLSWVTNEKLFF.

The chain recombines TRBV9 with TRBJ2-2; 7 nucleotides agree with TRBD2. Germline values: CDR1 SGDLS, CDR2 YYNGEE. V shed 1 base, J shed 6 bases, and the junction held 9 bases outside the gene matches. This CDR3 is 16 amino acids long. The CDR3 DNA follows: TGTGCCAGCAGCGTATGGGATAGCGGGTTAGCCGGGGAGCTGTTTTTT. Translating gives CASSVWDSGLAGELFF.

The chain links TRBV19 to TRBJ1-2; D is perhaps TRBD1 (6 bases). This CDR3 spans 13 amino acids. The germline V gene encodes CDR1 LNHDA and CDR2 SQIVND (reference sequence). Trimming removed 7 bases from V and 2 bases from J, with 11 bases in between. The CDR3 is CASNQGRNYGYTF. DNA for the CDR3: TGTGCCAGTAATCAGGGGCGCAACTATGGCTACACCTTC. Drawing the rest from reference TRBV19 and TRBJ1-2, the complete variable domain is DGGITQSPKYLFRKEGQNVTLSCEQNLNHDAMYWYRQDPGQGLRLIYYSQIVNDFQKGDIAEGYSVSREKKESFPLTVTSAQKNPTAFYLCASNQGRNYGYTFGSGTRLTVV.